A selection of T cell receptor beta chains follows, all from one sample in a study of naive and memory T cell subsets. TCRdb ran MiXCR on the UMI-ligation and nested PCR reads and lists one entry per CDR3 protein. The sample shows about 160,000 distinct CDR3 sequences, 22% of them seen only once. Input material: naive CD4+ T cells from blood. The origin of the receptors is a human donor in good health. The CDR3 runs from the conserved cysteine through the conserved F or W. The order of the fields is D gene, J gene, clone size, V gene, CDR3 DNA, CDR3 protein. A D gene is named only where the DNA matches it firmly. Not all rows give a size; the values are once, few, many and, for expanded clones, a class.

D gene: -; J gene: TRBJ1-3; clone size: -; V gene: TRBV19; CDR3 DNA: TGTGCCAGTAGTATAGACTCGCTCGCAACCTCTGGAAACACCATATATTTT; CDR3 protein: CASSIDSLATSGNTIYF
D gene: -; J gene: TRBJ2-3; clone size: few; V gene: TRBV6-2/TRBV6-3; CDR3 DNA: TGTGCCAGCAGTTACTCGGGGCTCACAGATACGCAGTATTTT; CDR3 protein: CASSYSGLTDTQYF
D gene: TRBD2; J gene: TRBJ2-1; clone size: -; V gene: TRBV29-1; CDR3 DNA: TGCAGCGTTGAAGGTTCTAGCGGGACGGCTTATGAGCAGTTCTTC; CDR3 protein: CSVEGSSGTAYEQFF
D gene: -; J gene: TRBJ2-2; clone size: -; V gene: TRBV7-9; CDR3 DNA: TGTGCCAGCAGCCCCCGGCCGGCAGGGTGGACTAACGCCGGGGAGCTGTTTTTT; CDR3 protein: CASSPRPAGWTNAGELFF
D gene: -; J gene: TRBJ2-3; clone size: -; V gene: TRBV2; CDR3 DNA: TGTGCCAGCAGTGAAGAGGGCCCCTCCCAGTATTTT; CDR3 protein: CASSEEGPSQYF
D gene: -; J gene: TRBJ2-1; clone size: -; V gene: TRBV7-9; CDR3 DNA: TGTGCCAGCAGCCGCCCCCCCCGTTCCTACAATGAGCAGTTCTTC; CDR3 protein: CASSRPPRSYNEQFF
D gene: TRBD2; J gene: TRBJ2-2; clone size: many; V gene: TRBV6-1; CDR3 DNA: TGTGCCAGCAGTGACAAAGCGGGAGCCCCGGGCACCGGGGAGCTGTTTTTT; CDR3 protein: CASSDKAGAPGTGELFF
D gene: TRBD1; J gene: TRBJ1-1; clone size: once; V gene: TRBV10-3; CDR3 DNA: TGTGCCATCAGGGACAGGGGTGCGAGCAACACTGAAGCTTTCTTT; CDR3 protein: CAIRDRGASNTEAFF
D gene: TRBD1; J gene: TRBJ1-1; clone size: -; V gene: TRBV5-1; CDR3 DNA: TGCGCCAGCAGCTTGGTAGGGACAGGGATCTACACTGAAGCTTTCTTT; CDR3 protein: CASSLVGTGIYTEAFF
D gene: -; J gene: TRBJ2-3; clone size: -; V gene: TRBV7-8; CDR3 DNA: TGTGCCAGCAGCCTAGTTCAGTCGGCGCCGGATACGCAGTATTTT; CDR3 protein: CASSLVQSAPDTQYF
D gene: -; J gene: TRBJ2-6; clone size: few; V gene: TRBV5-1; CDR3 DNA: TGCGCCAGCAGCCGAGGGACACACAACTCTGGGGCCAACGTCCTGACTTTC; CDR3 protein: CASSRGTHNSGANVLTF
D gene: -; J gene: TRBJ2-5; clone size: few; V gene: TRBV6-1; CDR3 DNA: TGTGCCAGCAGTGAAGGGTTCTGGGAGACCCAGTACTTC; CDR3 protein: CASSEGFWETQYF
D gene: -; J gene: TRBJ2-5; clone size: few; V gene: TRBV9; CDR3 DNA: TGTGCCAGCAGCGGACAGGTGGGGGAGACCCAGTACTTC; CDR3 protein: CASSGQVGETQYF
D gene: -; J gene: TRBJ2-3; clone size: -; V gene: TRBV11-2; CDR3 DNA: TGTGCCAGCAGGAGTATCAGGGCAGATACGCAGTATTTT; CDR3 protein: CASRSIRADTQYF
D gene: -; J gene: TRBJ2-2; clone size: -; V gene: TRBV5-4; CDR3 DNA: TGTGCCAGCAGCCACGGACAGCGAAACACCGGGGAGCTGTTTTTT; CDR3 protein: CASSHGQRNTGELFF
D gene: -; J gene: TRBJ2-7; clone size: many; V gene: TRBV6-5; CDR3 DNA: TGTGCCAGCAGTTATACACCCGTCGGGGTAGCGGACACCTACGAGCAGTACTTC; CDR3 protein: CASSYTPVGVADTYEQYF
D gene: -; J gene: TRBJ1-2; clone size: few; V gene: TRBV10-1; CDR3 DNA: TGCGCCAGCAGCCAAAGGTTGGACTATGGCTACACCTTC; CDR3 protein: CASSQRLDYGYTF